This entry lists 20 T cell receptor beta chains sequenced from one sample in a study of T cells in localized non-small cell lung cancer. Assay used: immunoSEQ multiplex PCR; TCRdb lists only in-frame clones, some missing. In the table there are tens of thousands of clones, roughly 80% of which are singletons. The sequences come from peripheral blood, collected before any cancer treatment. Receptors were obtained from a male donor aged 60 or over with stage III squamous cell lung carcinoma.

The CDR3 reads CASSGGPNQPQHF. CDR3 sequence (DNA): TGTGCCAGCAGTGGAGGGCCCAATCAGCCCCAGCATTTT. The chain uses TRBV2 and TRBJ1-5; no reliable D call. CDR1 SNHLY and CDR2 FYNNEI come from the germline V gene. This CDR3 is built from 13 residues. The V end lost 4 bases, the J end lost 3 bases, and 7 bases lay between the germline ends.

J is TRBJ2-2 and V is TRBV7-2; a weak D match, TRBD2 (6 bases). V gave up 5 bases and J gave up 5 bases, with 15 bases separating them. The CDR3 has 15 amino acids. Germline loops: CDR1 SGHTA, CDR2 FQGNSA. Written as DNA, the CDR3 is TGTGCCAGCAGCCCGCAACCTAGCGCTACCGGGGAGCTGTTTTTT. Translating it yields CASSPQPSATGELFF.

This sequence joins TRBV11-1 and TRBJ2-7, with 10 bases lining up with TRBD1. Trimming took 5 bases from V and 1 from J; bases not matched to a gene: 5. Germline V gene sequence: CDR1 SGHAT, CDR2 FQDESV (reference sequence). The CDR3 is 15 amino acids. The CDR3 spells CASSIPGQGSYEQYF. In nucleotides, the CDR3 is TGTGCCAGCAGCATTCCGGGACAGGGGTCCTACGAGCAGTACTTC.

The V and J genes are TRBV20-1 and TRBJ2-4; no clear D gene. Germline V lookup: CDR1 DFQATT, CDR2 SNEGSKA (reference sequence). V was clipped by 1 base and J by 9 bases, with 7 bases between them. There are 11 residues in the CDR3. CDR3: CSARGEPIQYF. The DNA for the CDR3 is TGCAGTGCTAGAGGGGAACCCATTCAGTACTTC.

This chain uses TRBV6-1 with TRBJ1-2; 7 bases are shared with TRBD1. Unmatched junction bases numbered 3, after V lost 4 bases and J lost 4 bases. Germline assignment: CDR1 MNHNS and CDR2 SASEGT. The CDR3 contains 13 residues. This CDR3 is CASSAQGSYGYTF. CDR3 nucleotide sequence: TGTGCCAGCAGTGCACAGGGGAGCTATGGCTACACCTTC.

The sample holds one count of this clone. The CDR3 region has the DNA TGTGCCAGCAGTCCCTCTCGCGATTCACCCCTCCACTTT. This codes for CASSPSRDSPLHF. This chain connects TRBV6-5 to TRBJ1-6; D remains ambiguous. In germline, CDR1 is MNHEY, CDR2 SVGAGI. Trimming took 5 bases from V and 8 from J, leaving 10 bases between them. The CDR3 is made up of 13 amino acids.

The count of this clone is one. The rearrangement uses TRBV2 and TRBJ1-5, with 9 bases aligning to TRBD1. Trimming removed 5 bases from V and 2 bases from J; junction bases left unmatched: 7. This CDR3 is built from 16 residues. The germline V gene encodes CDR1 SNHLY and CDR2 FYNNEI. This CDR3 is CASSLDRGNGNQPQHF. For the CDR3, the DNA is TGTGCCAGCAGTCTGGACAGGGGTAATGGCAATCAGCCCCAGCATTTT.

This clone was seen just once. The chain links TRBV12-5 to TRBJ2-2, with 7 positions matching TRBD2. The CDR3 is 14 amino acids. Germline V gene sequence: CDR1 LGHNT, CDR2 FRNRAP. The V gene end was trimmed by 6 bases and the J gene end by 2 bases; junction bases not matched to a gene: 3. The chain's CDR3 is CASGSGGNTGELFF. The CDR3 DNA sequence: TGTGCTAGTGGCTCGGGGGGAAACACCGGGGAGCTGTTTTTT.

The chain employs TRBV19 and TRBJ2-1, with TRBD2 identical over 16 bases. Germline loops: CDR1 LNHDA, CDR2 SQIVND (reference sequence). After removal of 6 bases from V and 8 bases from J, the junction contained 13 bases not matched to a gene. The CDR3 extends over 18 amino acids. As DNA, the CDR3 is TGTGCCAGTAGGACTGGGGGACTAGCGGGAGGGCCCATCTATGAGCAGTTCTTC. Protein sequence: CASRTGGLAGGPIYEQFF.

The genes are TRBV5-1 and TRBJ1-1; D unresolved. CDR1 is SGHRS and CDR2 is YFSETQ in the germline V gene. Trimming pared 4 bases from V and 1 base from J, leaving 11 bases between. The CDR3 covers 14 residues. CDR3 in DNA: TGCGCCAGCAGCGAAGATTTTAGGAACACTGAAGCTTTCTTT. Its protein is CASSEDFRNTEAFF.

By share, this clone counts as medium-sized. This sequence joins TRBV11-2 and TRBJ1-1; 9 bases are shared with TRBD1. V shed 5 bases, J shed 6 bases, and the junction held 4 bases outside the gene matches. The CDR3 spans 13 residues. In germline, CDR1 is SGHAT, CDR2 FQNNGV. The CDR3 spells CASSPDRGAEAFF. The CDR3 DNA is TGTGCCAGCAGCCCGGACAGGGGCGCTGAAGCTTTCTTT.

Here the CDR3 DNA reads TGTGCCAGCAGTCGCGACGGTTCCTACGAGCAGTACTTC. This sequence encodes CASSRDGSYEQYF. V and J are TRBV27 and TRBJ2-7; no firm D call. CDR1 MNHEY and CDR2 SMNVEV come from the germline V gene (reference sequence). The CDR3 loop spans 13 amino acids. The germline V and J ends were trimmed by 5 bases and 1 base, with 9 bases remaining between them.

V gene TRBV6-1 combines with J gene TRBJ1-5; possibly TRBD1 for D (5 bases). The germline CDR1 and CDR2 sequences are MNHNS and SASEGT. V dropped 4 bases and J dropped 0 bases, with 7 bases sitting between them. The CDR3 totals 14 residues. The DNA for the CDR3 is TGTGCCAGCAGTGGACAGATTAGCAATCAGCCCCAGCATTTT. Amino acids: CASSGQISNQPQHF.

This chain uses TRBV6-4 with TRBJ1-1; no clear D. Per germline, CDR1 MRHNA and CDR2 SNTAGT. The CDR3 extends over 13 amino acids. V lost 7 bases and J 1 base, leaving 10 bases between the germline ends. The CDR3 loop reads CASKGRTNTEAFF. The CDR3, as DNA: TGTGCCAGCAAGGGCAGAACGAACACTGAAGCTTTCTTT.

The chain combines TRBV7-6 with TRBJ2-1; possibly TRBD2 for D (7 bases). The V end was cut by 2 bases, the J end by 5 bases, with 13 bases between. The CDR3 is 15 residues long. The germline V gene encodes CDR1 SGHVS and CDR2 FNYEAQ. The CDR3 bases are TGTGCCAGCAGCTTACCAGGGGAGGGGAACAATGAGCAGTTCTTC. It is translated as CASSLPGEGNNEQFF. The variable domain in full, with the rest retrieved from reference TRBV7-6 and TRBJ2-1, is GAGVSQSPRYKVTKRGQDVALRCDPISGHVSLYWYRQALGQGPEFLTYFNYEAQQDKSGLPNDRFSAERPEGSISTLTIQRTEQRDSAMYRCASSLPGEGNNEQFFGPGTRLTVL.

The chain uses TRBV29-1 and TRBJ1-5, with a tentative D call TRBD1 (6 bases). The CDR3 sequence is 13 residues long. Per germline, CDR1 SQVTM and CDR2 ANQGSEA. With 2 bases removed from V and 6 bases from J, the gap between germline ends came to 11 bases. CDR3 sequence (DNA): TGCAGCGTTGAAACAGGGCTGGGTCAGCCCCAGCATTTT. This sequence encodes CSVETGLGQPQHF.

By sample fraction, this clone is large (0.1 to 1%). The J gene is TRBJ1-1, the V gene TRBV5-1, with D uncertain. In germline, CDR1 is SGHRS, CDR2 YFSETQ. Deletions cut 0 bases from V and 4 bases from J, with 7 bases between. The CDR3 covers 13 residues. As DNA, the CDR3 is TGCGCCAGCAGCTTGGAGCTTGCCACTGAAGCTTTCTTT. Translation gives CASSLELATEAFF.

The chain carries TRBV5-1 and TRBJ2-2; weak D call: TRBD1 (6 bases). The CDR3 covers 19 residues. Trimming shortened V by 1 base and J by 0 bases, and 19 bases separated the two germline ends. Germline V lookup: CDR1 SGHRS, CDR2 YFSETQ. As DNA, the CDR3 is TGCGCCAGCAGCTTGATCCCCGCCGGGTGGGGGCCGAACACCGGGGAGCTGTTTTTT. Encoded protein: CASSLIPAGWGPNTGELFF.

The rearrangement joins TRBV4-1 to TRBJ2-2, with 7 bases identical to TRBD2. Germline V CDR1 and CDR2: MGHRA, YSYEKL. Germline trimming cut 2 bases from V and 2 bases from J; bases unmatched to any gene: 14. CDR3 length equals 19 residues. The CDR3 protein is CASSQFPSREGSNTGELFF. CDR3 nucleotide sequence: TGCGCCAGCAGCCAATTCCCCTCTAGGGAGGGTTCAAACACCGGGGAGCTGTTTTTT.

The CDR3 DNA is TGCGCCAGCAGCGGACAGTTCAATGGCTACACCTTC. It specifies CASSGQFNGYTF. The chain combines TRBV4-1 with TRBJ1-2; the D gene is possibly TRBD1 (6 bases). Deletions cut 5 bases from V and 6 bases from J, with 10 bases between. The CDR3 has 12 residues. CDR1 is MGHRA, CDR2 YSYEKL, per germline.